This TCR beta chain was sequenced for a study of blood T cell repertoires in COVID-19. Study at large: Researchers got acute and convalescent COVID-19 samples from the United States, Italy and Spain. From T cells, B-cell-depleted T cells, or PBMCs came the material, which was cDNA or gDNA.

It was during active infection that Seattle patients were enrolled and then longitudinally followed. This clone was picked up one time. As handled by the study authors: Amplification of reference gene primers provided the estimated nucleated cell counts. Clones were sequenced by immunoSEQ multiplex PCR, and TCRdb holds only the in-frame ones, with some missing. Clone size and the V and J calls come from that table; the DNA yielded D and trimming. The sample carries approximately 300,000 clones, about nine tenths recorded once. This CDR3 has 14 amino acids. The germline V gene encodes CDR1 SNHLY and CDR2 FYNNEI. Trimming took 3 bases from V and 2 from J, leaving 8 bases between them.

Sequencing was performed on peripheral blood. The V and J genes are TRBV2 and TRBJ2-1; D not certain. The receptor's source is a woman in her 30s with COVID-19, enrolled during active disease. Written as DNA, the CDR3 is TGTGCCAGCAGTGATTCTAGAGCCTACAATGAGCAGTTCTTC. Translated: CASSDSRAYNEQFF.